This T cell receptor beta chain was obtained from a study of CD8 T cells in ankylosing spondylitis. Study-level points and caveats: Within matched ankylosing spondylitis synovial fluid, disease-linked clones were reportedly significantly enriched. Disease-linked clones were CD8+ and relatively rare in peripheral blood. A subset of motif variants has previously been described in the synovial fluid and blood of reactive arthritis.

TCRdb re-derived calls from the 5' RACE reads in MiXCR, one entry per CDR3 protein. Of roughly 91,000 distinct CDR3 sequences listed, about 8.6% were seen once; the top ten hold about 9.6%. This clonotype was picked up a small number of times. Its antigen is not identified. Germline V gene lookup returns CDR1 SGHTA and CDR2 FQGNSA. This CDR3 is built from 16 residues. V shed 2 bases, J shed 7 bases, and the junction held 8 bases outside the gene matches. The sequenced sample consisted of blood, either unsorted or a sorted T cell fraction (not recorded which). The sequence was collected from a male donor with ankylosing spondylitis or in good health (not recorded which). The chain uses TRBV7-2 and TRBJ2-4, with 10 bases aligning to TRBD2. In DNA, the CDR3 is TGTGCCAGCAGCTTAAGCGGGAGGGCGATGGGGAACATTCAGTACTTC. Protein product: CASSLSGRAMGNIQYF.